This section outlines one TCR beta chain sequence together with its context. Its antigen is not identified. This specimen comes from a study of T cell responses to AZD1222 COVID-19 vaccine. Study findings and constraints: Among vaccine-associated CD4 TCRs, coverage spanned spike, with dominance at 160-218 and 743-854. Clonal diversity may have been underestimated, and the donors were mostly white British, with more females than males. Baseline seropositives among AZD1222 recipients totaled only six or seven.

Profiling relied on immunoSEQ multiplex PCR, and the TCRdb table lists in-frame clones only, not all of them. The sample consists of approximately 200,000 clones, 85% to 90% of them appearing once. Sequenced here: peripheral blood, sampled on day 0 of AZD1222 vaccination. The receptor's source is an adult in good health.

The CDR3 DNA reads as TGTGCCAGCAGCCAAGATGGGGGGGGGCCGTACGAGCAGTACTTC. Protein product: CASSQDGGGPYEQYF. V gene TRBV3-1 (or the pseudogene TRBV3-2) combines with J gene TRBJ2-7; tentatively, D is TRBD2 (7 bases). This CDR3 region has 15 residues. CDR1 is LGHDT, CDR2 YNNKEL, per germline (reference sequence). The V gene lost 0 bases and the J gene lost 4 bases, with 13 bases spanning the gap.